This T cell receptor beta chain is drawn from a study of T cells in Graves' hyperthyroidism and ophthalmopathy. It was RNA transcripts that yielded the amplified TCR beta CDR3 regions. Initially, a first-round RT-PCR of the TCR CDR3 employed the HTBI primer set. Each CDR3 protein gets one entry after TCRdb re-called the multiplex PCR reads with MiXCR. The sample shows approximately 570,000 distinct CDR3 sequences, just under 20% of them seen only once. This CDR3 region has 14 residues. With 6 bases removed from V and 1 base from J, the gap between germline ends came to 12 bases. Germline values: CDR1 MNHNS, CDR2 SASEGT. This clonotype was counted only a few times. What it binds is unknown. Study results and limitations: Most expanded thyroid clonotypes above 0.001 recurred in blood. Separation of ophthalmopathy from stable hyperthyroidism was achieved by a 13 V-J model.

Ophthalmopathy patients had moderate-to-severe active disease, CAS ≥3, NOSPECS ≥4, and disease duration under 3 months. The TCR originated in a man aged 35-49 years with Graves' ophthalmopathy. The chain uses TRBV6-1 and TRBJ1-1; D perhaps matches TRBD1 (5 bases). Sequencing input: blood. The DNA for the CDR3 is TGTGCCAGCAGGTCCGCGGGGGAGAACACTGAAGCTTTCTTT. It encodes CASRSAGENTEAFF.